This entry is about one T cell receptor (beta chain). Some clones are missing from TCRdb's copy, which holds only in-frame ones; the method was immunoSEQ multiplex PCR. The sample carries under 85,000 clones, about 90% recorded once. The data are from a study of blood T cell repertoires in COVID-19. The CDR3 extends over 15 amino acids. CDR1 is SGHVS, CDR2 FQNEAQ, per germline. Trimming removed 5 bases from V and 0 bases from J; junction bases left unmatched: 6. The chain uses TRBV7-8 and TRBJ2-7, with 8 bases matching TRBD2. The sample taken for sequencing was peripheral blood. This TCR derives from a man aged 35-49 years with COVID-19, enrolled during active disease. The CDR3 sequence is CASSPERGHSYEQYF. The DNA of the CDR3 is TGTGCCAGCAGCCCGGAGCGGGGGCACTCCTACGAGCAGTACTTC.